The entry that follows covers one T cell receptor (beta chain) sequence. Its antigen is currently not known. No much larger clonotype is one base removed from it; base qualities were not supplied. CDR1 and CDR2, per the germline V gene, are SNHLY and FYNNEI. From the cysteine up to the phenylalanine, the CDR3 has a length of 14 residues. CDR3 DNA only is kept here, 42 bases in frame from base 1. V has 6 bases trimmed and J has 2 bases trimmed; junction bases matching no gene number 5. This entry comes from a study of OX40 agonist ivuxolimab in advanced cancers. About the investigation overall: Ivuxolimab was a fully human IgG2 agonistic monoclonal antibody targeting the costimulatory receptor OX40 (CD134). Peripheral TCRbeta sequencing was intended to test whether TCR sequence diversity was altered and clonal T-cell expansion was caused by ivuxolimab. Of the roughly 52 dose-escalation patients, hepatocellular carcinoma was present in 19, melanoma in approximately 15, renal cell carcinoma in 9 and head and neck cancer in 9. Prior anti-PD-1, anti-PD-L1 or anti-CTLA-4 therapy was permitted, and checkpoint inhibitors had been received by under 50% of dose-escalation patients. Intravenous ivuxolimab was administered to patients every 2 weeks at six dose levels: 0.01, 0.1, 0.3, 1.5, 3 and 10 mg/kg. Partial responses occurred in three dose-escalation patients, of whom one had hepatocellular carcinoma and two had cutaneous melanoma. A male proportion of roughly 85% and a mean age of 60 years, ranging from roughly 23 to 90, were recorded for the dose-escalation cohort. The paper covers the monotherapy dose-escalation part of the phase I ivuxolimab trial, which included N ≈ 50 patients. The paper's findings and limits, for the study overall: In the 0.1-3.0 mg/kg groups, partial responders had among the lowest normalized peripheral clonal expansion, particularly in CD8+ T cells. Low levels of normalized T-cell clonal expansion were also shown by some nonresponding patients. After ivuxolimab, expanded clones were on average more numerous among CD8+ T cells than among CD4+ T cells. At doses of 0.1 to 3.0 mg/kg, clonal expansion of both CD4+ and CD8+ blood T cells was observed from baseline to week 6. The antigen specificity of the clonally expanded peripheral T cells was not determined.

The trial excluded patients who had a history of autoimmune disease or who were on systemic immunosuppression. Peripheral blood for TCR sequencing was collected from all dose cohorts at baseline, on cycle 4 day 1, and on cycle 7 day 1. Samples were obtained from an open-label, multicenter, first-in-human phase I dose-escalation trial of ivuxolimab. Adults with locally advanced or metastatic melanoma, renal cell, hepatocellular, or head and neck squamous cell carcinoma were enrolled in the trial. CD4+ and CD8+ T cells were sorted separately from peripheral blood before TCR sequencing. Genomic DNA was isolated from the sorted cells so that the TCRbeta CDR3 region could be sequenced. TCRbeta CDR3 regions were sequenced using the immunoSEQ Assay. TCRdb obtained this table from immuneACCESS and retained in-frame rearrangements with V and J assigned. These tables miss some clones; where compared with another copy, unresolved V genes account for less than half of the shortfall, and the remainder is unexplained. The sample data list tens of thousands of clones, and roughly four fifths of these were observed just once. The leading ten clones occupy about 2.1% of the sample.

Rearrangement joined TRBV2 to TRBJ2-3, with 7 middle bases fitting TRBD1. The receptor's source is an adult with an advanced solid tumor such as melanoma, head and neck, liver or kidney cancer. Sequenced material: CD4+ or CD8+ T cells sorted from blood, taken in a trial of the OX40 agonist ivuxolimab. This receptor has the CDR3 CASSLQGTTDTQYF. Here is the DNA: TGTGCCAGCAGCCTACAGGGGACCACAGATACGCAGTATTTT.